This T cell receptor beta chain was sequenced during a study of OX40 agonist ivuxolimab in advanced cancers. Study-level background: Ivuxolimab was a fully human IgG2 agonistic monoclonal antibody targeting the costimulatory receptor OX40 (CD134). The purpose of peripheral TCRbeta sequencing was to test whether ivuxolimab changed TCR sequence diversity and led to clonal T-cell expansion. A male proportion of under 85% and a mean age of around 60 years, ranging from 23 to 79, were recorded for the dose-escalation cohort. The paper describes the monotherapy dose-escalation part (N ≈ 49 patients) of the phase I trial of ivuxolimab. Among the approximately 54 dose-escalation patients, around 19 had hepatocellular carcinoma, around 15 melanoma, 9 renal cell carcinoma and 9 head and neck cancer. Prior anti-PD-1, anti-PD-L1 or anti-CTLA-4 therapy was permitted, and 30% to 50% of dose-escalation patients had received checkpoint inhibitors. Partial responses occurred in three dose-escalation patients: two with cutaneous melanoma and one with hepatocellular carcinoma. Intravenous ivuxolimab was administered to patients every 2 weeks at six dose levels: 0.01, 0.1, 0.3, 1.5, 3 and 10 mg/kg. General study outcomes and caveats: After ivuxolimab, expanded clones were on average more numerous among CD8+ T cells than among CD4+ T cells. At doses of 0.1 to 3.0 mg/kg, clonal expansion of both CD4+ and CD8+ blood T cells was observed from baseline to week 6. Low levels of normalized T-cell clonal expansion were also shown by some nonresponding patients. In partial responders in the 0.1-3.0 mg/kg groups, normalized peripheral clonal expansion was found to be among the lowest, especially among CD8+ T cells. Antigen specificity was not determined for the clonally expanded peripheral T cells.

To sequence the TCRbeta CDR3 region, genomic DNA was isolated from the sorted cells. The immunoSEQ Assay was used to sequence the TCRbeta CDR3 regions. Not all clones reach the TCRdb copy of this immuneACCESS table, which keeps in-frame sequences only. Checked studies attribute under half of the gap to unresolved V genes and leave the rest unexplained. The sample table records about 24,000 clones; around 67% of these occur just once. Jointly, the top ten make up 15% to 20% of the sample. The trial excluded patients who had a history of autoimmune disease or were on systemic immunosuppression. Peripheral blood for TCR sequencing was collected from all dose cohorts at baseline, on cycle 4 day 1, and on cycle 7 day 1. Samples came from an open-label, multicenter, first-in-human phase I dose-escalation trial of ivuxolimab. The trial enrolled adults with locally advanced or metastatic head and neck squamous cell, hepatocellular, melanoma or renal cell carcinoma. Before TCR sequencing, CD4+ T cells and CD8+ T cells were sorted from peripheral blood as separate populations.

From the cysteine through the phenylalanine, the CDR3 covers 16 amino acids. The read is trimmed to its CDR3 DNA, 48 bases read in frame from base 1. V lost 4 bases and J lost 3 bases, and the count of bases not matched to a germline gene is 8. The germline V gene supplies CDR1 SGHNT and CDR2 YENEEA. Worth noting for this clone: The clone's antigen remains unknown. Base qualities were left out, and no much larger clone turns up one base away.

The chain was built from TRBV11-3 and TRBJ2-7, with 11 bases aligning to TRBD1. The sequence was collected from an adult with an advanced solid tumor such as melanoma, head and neck, liver or kidney cancer. The specimen was CD4+ or CD8+ T cells sorted from blood, collected in a trial of the OX40 agonist ivuxolimab. The CDR3 is CASSSRDGTGGYEQYF. The base sequence is TGTGCCAGCAGCTCCAGGGACGGGACAGGGGGCTACGAGCAGTACTTC.